This T cell receptor beta chain was sequenced in a study of persistence of HIV-infected CD4 T cells. Whole-study results and caveats: Bulk TCR data could not be restricted to HIV-1-infected CMV-responding cells. Degenerate expanded CDR3beta sequences were enriched among CMV- and Gag-responding cells.

The V gene's germline CDR1 is KGHSH and CDR2 LQKENI. V was pared by 0 bases and J by 2 bases, with 7 bases between. The CDR3 contains 14 residues. Overlapping HIV-1 Gag 15-mer peptides at approximately 0.91 ug per peptide per mL were used. CD40L-negative CD69-negative CD45RO-high memory CD4+ T cells were sorted as populations depleted of antigen-responding cells. These HIV-1-infected adults initiated suppressive ART in chronic infection. With respect to this clone: Its cognate antigen is unknown.

Sequencing used immunoSEQ version 4 in survey mode. Method: immunoSEQ multiplex PCR; TCRdb's copy keeps in-frame clones and lacks some. Among 50,000 to 65,000 clones listed, 65% to 80% were seen once. The sequence derives from an adult man with HIV who was CMV-seropositive. The source material was CD4+ T cells sorted from PBMCs after 18-hour stimulation, sampled from a patient who received antiretroviral therapy. The chain employs TRBV18 and TRBJ1-2; tentatively, D is TRBD1 (5 bases). The CDR3 region is CASSPPGVNYGYTF. As DNA, the CDR3 is TGTGCCAGCTCACCACCAGGGGTAAACTATGGCTACACCTTC.